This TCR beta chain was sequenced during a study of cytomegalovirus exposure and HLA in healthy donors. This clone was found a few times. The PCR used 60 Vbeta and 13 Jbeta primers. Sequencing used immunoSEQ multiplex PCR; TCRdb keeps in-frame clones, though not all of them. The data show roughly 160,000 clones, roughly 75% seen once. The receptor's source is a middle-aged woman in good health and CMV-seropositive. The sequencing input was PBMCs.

The CDR3 loop reads CASRDTTSYEQYF. The CDR3 nucleotides read TGTGCCAGCAGGGACACGACATCCTACGAGCAGTACTTC. This chain connects TRBV28 to TRBJ2-7; a possible D gene is TRBD1 (5 bases). Germline CDR1 is MDHEN and CDR2 is SYDVKM. The CDR3 consists of 13 residues. The ends were cut back, 6 bases at V and 1 base at J, with 10 bases in the middle.